A selection of T cell receptor beta chains follows, all from one sample in a study of T cell responses to AZD1222 COVID-19 vaccine. The repertoire was sequenced with immunoSEQ multiplex PCR; TCRdb's copy has only in-frame clones and lacks some. The sample shows roughly 120,000 clones, around 90% of them seen only once. The sample was peripheral blood, taken 28 days after the second AZD1222 dose. The source is an adult who received the AZD1222 COVID-19 vaccine. CDR3s include the opening cysteine and the closing phenylalanine or tryptophan. Each record gives: V gene, J gene, D gene, clone size, CDR3 DNA, CDR3 protein. D genes are given only for firm matches. Not all rows give a size; the values are once, few, many and, for expanded clones, a class.

TRBV6-5,TRBJ2-7,TRBD1,.,TGTGCCAGCAGTAACTCGGACAGGGCCTACGAGCAGTACTTC,CASSNSDRAYEQYF
TRBV4-2,TRBJ1-6,.,.,TGTGCCAGCAGCCAGCGAACAGCGAATTCACCCCTCCACTTT,CASSQRTANSPLHF
TRBV7-3,TRBJ1-1,.,.,TGTGCCAGTGCCATACAGGGAAATACTGAAGCTTTCTTT,CASAIQGNTEAFF
TRBV7-8,TRBJ2-7,.,.,TGTGCCAGCAGCTTCAGGGCCACAACCCGGTACGAGCAGTACTTC,CASSFRATTRYEQYF
TRBV7-6,TRBJ2-7,TRBD2,.,TGTGCCAGCAGCTTACGCGGGGGGGCAACCTACGAGCAGTACTTC,CASSLRGGATYEQYF
TRBV2,TRBJ1-1,.,few,TGTGCCAGCAGTGATGCAGGAGAAGCTTTCTTT,CASSDAGEAFF
TRBV28,TRBJ2-7,TRBD1,.,TGTGCCAGCAGTCCAACAACATGGACAGGGCTCAAAAGGTCCTACGAGCAGTACTTC,CASSPTTWTGLKRSYEQYF
TRBV19,TRBJ1-1,.,.,TGTGCCAGTAGTGCCCGGGTGGGGCTAGACACTGAAGCTTTCTTT,CASSARVGLDTEAFF
TRBV29-1,TRBJ1-1,.,.,TGCAGCGCCCGGGTGGGGGGCCGAATGAACACTGAAGCTTTCTTT,CSARVGGRMNTEAFF
TRBV27,TRBJ1-5,.,.,TGTGCCAGCAGTTCCATATTCCGACAGGCAGGGGCTTATAGCAATCAGCCCCAGCATTTT,CASSSIFRQAGAYSNQPQHF
TRBV9,TRBJ1-1,TRBD1,.,TGTGCCAGCAGCTTCCGGGACAGGAACACTGAAGCTTTCTTT,CASSFRDRNTEAFF
TRBV28,TRBJ1-4,.,.,TGTGCCAGCAGTTCTGCGGACAGAGATAATGAAAAACTGTTTTTT,CASSSADRDNEKLFF
TRBV3-1/TRBV3-2,TRBJ1-3,TRBD1,.,TGTGCCAGCAGCCGAGGGACAGCAGGAAACACCATATATTTT,CASSRGTAGNTIYF
TRBV18,TRBJ2-1,.,.,TGTGCCAGCTCACCACCTACCCAGGGACGCGAGCAGTTCTTC,CASSPPTQGREQFF
TRBV11-2,TRBJ2-2,.,once,TGTGCCAGCAGCTCACAGACCGGGAGGAACACCGGGGAGCTGTTTTTT,CASSSQTGRNTGELFF
TRBV5-6,TRBJ1-2,TRBD1,.,TGTGCCAGCAGCTTGCCGACAGGGGTCAATGGCTACACCTTC,CASSLPTGVNGYTF
TRBV11-3,TRBJ2-2,.,.,TGTGCCAGCAGCCCAACTACCACCGGGGAGCTGTTTTTT,CASSPTTTGELFF
TRBV4-2,TRBJ1-5,.,.,TGTGCCAGCAGCCCGGATGGACGGGCCCAGCATTTT,CASSPDGRAQHF
TRBV11-3,TRBJ2-2,.,once,TGTGCCAGCAGCCACGAGAACACCGGGGAGCTGTTTTTT,CASSHENTGELFF
TRBV5-1,TRBJ2-2,TRBD2,.,TGCGCCAGCAGCAAAGGGACTAGCGGGGGTACCGGGGAGCTGTTTTTT,CASSKGTSGGTGELFF
TRBV4-1,TRBJ2-1,TRBD2,few,TGCGCCAGCAGCCTGGGCCCAGCGGGGGCCTACAATGAGCAGTTCTTC,CASSLGPAGAYNEQFF
TRBV6-4,TRBJ1-5,TRBD1,.,TGTGCCAGCAGTGAATTGGGGACAGGGGTGATTGCAAATCAGCCCCAGCATTTT,CASSELGTGVIANQPQHF
TRBV28,TRBJ1-5,.,.,TGTGCCAGCAGTCGCCGTTGGGGGACACATTATACCGAAAATCAGCCCCAGCATTTT,CASSRRWGTHYTENQPQHF
TRBV19,TRBJ1-6,.,.,TGTGCCAGTAGTTTCCGACAGGCTAATTCACCCCTCCACTTT,CASSFRQANSPLHF
TRBV29-1,TRBJ1-1,.,.,TGCAGCGCTAGCACCAGTTTTGACACTGAAGCTTTCTTT,CSASTSFDTEAFF
TRBV27,TRBJ1-1,.,once,TGTGCCAGCCGGAAAAGCAGGGTTACTGAAGCTTTCTTT,CASRKSRVTEAFF
TRBV7-9,TRBJ1-4,.,.,TGTGCCAGCAGCTTAGACTCCTCTAATGAAAAACTGTTTTTT,CASSLDSSNEKLFF
TRBV7-2,TRBJ1-6,.,once,TGTGCCAGCAGCTTAAGAGCAGCATATAATTCACCCCTCCACTTT,CASSLRAAYNSPLHF
TRBV18,TRBJ1-1,.,.,TGTGCCAGCTCGCCCCTGGACACTGAAGCTTTCTTT,CASSPLDTEAFF
TRBV7-2,TRBJ1-2,.,.,TGTGCCAGCAGCGGAAGGGTGGGGGAGAATGGCTACACCTTC,CASSGRVGENGYTF
TRBV7-2,TRBJ2-3,.,.,TGTGCCAGCAGCTTAGGGGGCCGGGCAGATACGCAGTATTTT,CASSLGGRADTQYF
TRBV10-3,TRBJ1-2,.,.,TGTGCCATCAGTGAGTCGACTCGGGAGACGGTGGAATTC,CAISESTRETVEF
TRBV25-1,TRBJ1-3,TRBD1,.,TGTGCCACAGGGGGTTCTGGAAACACCATATATTTT,CATGGSGNTIYF
TRBV9,TRBJ1-5,.,once,TGTGCCAGCAGCGTGAGGGGAGGGTTCGGGGAGCCCCAGCATTTT,CASSVRGGFGEPQHF
TRBV5-3,TRBJ1-5,.,.,TGTGCCAGAAGCTTGGTTCCAGGGGCCCGAAATCAGCCCCAGCATTTT,CARSLVPGARNQPQHF
TRBV6-5,TRBJ1-5,.,.,TGTGCCAGCAGCGGGGCCGGTAGCAATCAGCCCCAGCATTTT,CASSGAGSNQPQHF
TRBV5-8,TRBJ2-7,.,.,TGTGCCAGCAGCTTGAGAATAGGACAGACCTACGAGCAGTACTTC,CASSLRIGQTYEQYF
TRBV5-4,TRBJ2-2,.,.,TGTGCCAGCAGCGCCTGGGGACCCAACACCGGGGAGCTGTTTTTT,CASSAWGPNTGELFF
TRBV7-8,TRBJ1-3,.,.,TGTGCCAGCAGACGTTCGGAGGGGGGTACGAGTGGAAACACCATATATTTT,CASRRSEGGTSGNTIYF
TRBV5-1,TRBJ1-4,.,.,TGCGCCAGCAGCTTCGCGGTGACGGAAAAACTGTTTTTT,CASSFAVTEKLFF
TRBV4-2,TRBJ1-4,.,few,TGTGCCAGCAGCCAGGACTCAGGACAGCTTAATGAAAAACTGTTTTTT,CASSQDSGQLNEKLFF
TRBV20-1,TRBJ2-1,TRBD2,once,TGCAGTGCTGGTGGGTCTAGCGGGGGGACGAATGAGCAGTTCTTC,CSAGGSSGGTNEQFF
TRBV25-1,TRBJ2-2,TRBD2,.,TGTGCCAGCAGTGACGTTAGCGGGGGGTCGAACACCGGGGAGCTGTTTTTT,CASSDVSGGSNTGELFF
TRBV5-4,TRBJ1-1,TRBD1,few,TGTGCCAGCAGCCCGGACAGGGCCGCAATGAACACTGAAGCTTTCTTT,CASSPDRAAMNTEAFF
TRBV7-9,TRBJ1-2,.,once,TGTGCCAGCAGCTTATATAGGGATGGCTACACCTTC,CASSLYRDGYTF
TRBV28,TRBJ1-6,.,.,TGTGCCAGCAGTTGGCCCGAGGGTTCGGTTAATTCACCCCTCCACTTT,CASSWPEGSVNSPLHF
TRBV5-1,TRBJ1-6,.,.,TGCGCCAGCAGCGGGGGAAGAAGTAATTCACCCCTCCACTTT,CASSGGRSNSPLHF
TRBV7-2,TRBJ2-7,.,.,TGTGCCAGCAGCTTAACCGTGGACCGAATCTCCTACGAGCAGTACTTC,CASSLTVDRISYEQYF
TRBV3-1/TRBV3-2,TRBJ1-1,.,.,TGTGCCAGCAGCCTAACAACTGCAACAGCGGGGGCGGCTTTCTTT,CASSLTTATAGAAFF
TRBV6-5,TRBJ1-6,TRBD1,.,TGTGCCAGCAGTTGGGACAGGGTCAGTTCACCCCTCCACTTT,CASSWDRVSSPLHF
TRBV2,TRBJ2-5,TRBD2,.,TGTGCCAGCAGTGAAGTTCGCGGGAGGGGGACCCAGTACTTC,CASSEVRGRGTQYF